Following are 20 T cell receptor beta chains from one sample sequenced in a study of blood T cell repertoires in COVID-19. The protocol was immunoSEQ multiplex PCR, while the TCRdb copy is restricted to in-frame clones and leaves out a portion. The data show about 300,000 clones, about 87% seen once. Sequenced material: peripheral blood. The receptors were gathered from a woman aged 30 to 39 who had recovered from COVID-19.

This clone occurred a few times. This chain connects TRBV30 to TRBJ1-1; 7 positions agree with TRBD1. CDR3 length: 16 amino acids. The ends lost 5 bases at V and 7 bases at J; junction bases unmatched: 19. The germline V gene has CDR1 GTSNPN and CDR2 SVGIG (reference sequence). The CDR3 spells CAWATLRGRRAFEAFF. The CDR3 DNA reads TGTGCCTGGGCCACGTTGAGGGGGCGCCGAGCTTTTGAAGCTTTCTTT.

The chain combines TRBV9 with TRBJ2-3, with TRBD2 identical over 8 bases. Germline-derived CDR1 and CDR2 are SGDLS and YYNGEE. This CDR3 has 16 residues. V trimming: 4 bases; J trimming: 5 bases; junction bases outside the gene matches: 12. The CDR3 here is CASSPGGADRGDTQYF. The CDR3 nucleotides read TGTGCCAGCAGCCCCGGGGGGGCGGACCGGGGAGATACGCAGTATTTT.

This rearrangement joins TRBV6-1 to TRBJ1-3; D is perhaps TRBD1 (6 bases). Germline CDR1 and CDR2: MNHNS and SASEGT. The V and J ends lost 2 bases and 0 bases respectively, with 11 bases between them. The CDR3 consists of 16 residues. The CDR3 nucleotides are TGTGCCAGCAGTGAACAGGGGCTGATCTCTGGAAACACCATATATTTT. Translating it yields CASSEQGLISGNTIYF.

The rearrangement uses TRBV6-6 and TRBJ1-2; 7 nucleotides match TRBD1. CDR1 is MNHNY and CDR2 is SVGAGI in the germline V gene (reference sequence). This CDR3 comprises 14 residues. Unmatched junction bases numbered 11, after V lost 6 bases and J lost 7 bases. The CDR3 DNA follows: TGTGCCAGCAGGATACAGGGGCGCAAAGCTGGCTACACCTTC. Amino acid sequence: CASRIQGRKAGYTF.

This clone has a single count. The gene calls are TRBV24-1 and TRBJ1-1, with D perhaps TRBD1 (5 bases). Trimming pared 5 bases from V and 5 bases from J, leaving 14 bases between. The CDR3 totals 14 residues. CDR1 and CDR2 (germline): KGHDR, SFDVKD. CDR3 DNA: TGTGCCACCAGTGCAGGGTCGTTGGGTACTGAAGCTTTCTTT. Its protein is CATSAGSLGTEAFF.

In this sample, this clone turned up once. CDR3 sequence (DNA): TGTGCCACCAGTTCCACCGCCGGCGGATACGAGCAGTACTTC. It encodes CATSSTAGGYEQYF. This chain connects TRBV24-1 to TRBJ2-7; D is unresolved. Between the trimmed V and J ends, which lost 6 bases and 4 bases, there was a span of 15 bases. Germline values: CDR1 KGHDR, CDR2 SFDVKD. The CDR3 loop spans 14 amino acids.

The chain carries TRBV30 and TRBJ1-5, with D possibly being TRBD1 (5 bases). CDR1 is GTSNPN and CDR2 is SVGIG in the germline V gene (reference sequence). Trimming shortened V by 2 bases and J by 4 bases, and 12 bases separated the two germline ends. The CDR3 has 14 residues. The CDR3 reads CAWSHTQANQPQHF. Here the CDR3 DNA reads TGTGCCTGGAGTCATACACAGGCTAATCAGCCCCAGCATTTT.

This clone appeared a single time. Additional DNA sequences in this sample encode the identical CDR3. The CDR3 region has the DNA TGTGCCAGCAGCCAAGATTCAGGGAGCAATCAGCCCCAGCATTTT. As protein: CASSQDSGSNQPQHF. The chain recombines TRBV4-2 with TRBJ1-5; TRBD1 is a possible D gene (5 bases). Germline V gene data show CDR1 as LGHNA and CDR2 as YNFKEQ. This CDR3 comprises 15 residues. The ends were cut back, 0 bases at V and 1 base at J, with 7 bases in the middle.

The chain recombines TRBV5-4 with TRBJ2-3; 7 bases line up with TRBD1. Germline loops: CDR1 SGHNT, CDR2 YYREEE (reference sequence). The CDR3 extends over 14 amino acids. J lost 2 bases, V lost 4 bases, and 4 bases had no gene match. As DNA, the CDR3 is TGTGCCAGCAGCCCGGACAGGAACACAGATACGCAGTATTTT. Translation: CASSPDRNTDTQYF.

V is TRBV19 and J is TRBJ1-2; D unclear. CDR3 length equals 12 residues. V lost 1 base and J 6 bases, leaving 6 bases between the germline ends. Per the germline V gene, CDR1 is LNHDA and CDR2 is SQIVND (reference sequence). The CDR3 is CASSIVRDGYTF. DNA of the CDR3: TGTGCCAGTAGTATAGTACGGGATGGCTACACCTTC.

J is TRBJ1-4 and V is TRBV28; perhaps TRBD1 as D (6 bases). The V gene's germline CDR1 is MDHEN and CDR2 SYDVKM. This CDR3 has 16 amino acids. Between the trimmed V and J ends, which lost 0 bases and 8 bases, there was a span of 16 bases. CDR3 region: CASSLWGQGREEKLFF. The CDR3 nucleotides are TGTGCCAGCAGTTTATGGGGTCAGGGGAGGGAAGAAAAACTGTTTTTT. Filled out from reference TRBV28 and TRBJ1-4, the complete variable domain reads DVKVTQSSRYLVKRTGEKVFLECVQDMDHENMFWYRQDPGLGLRLIYFSYDVKMKEKGDIPEGYSVSREKKERFSLILESASTNQTSMYLCASSLWGQGREEKLFFGSGTQLSVL.

The V and J genes are TRBV9 and TRBJ1-1; a possible D gene is TRBD1 (5 bases). The CDR3 length is 12 residues. Deletions cut 7 bases from V and 5 bases from J, with 12 bases between. In germline, CDR1 is SGDLS, CDR2 YYNGEE. CDR3 in DNA: TGTGCCAGCGGTCCAGGGCGGACTGAAGCTTTCTTT. Protein sequence: CASGPGRTEAFF. The full variable domain, completed using reference TRBV9 and TRBJ1-1, is DSGVTQTPKHLITATGQRVTLRCSPRSGDLSVYWYQQSLDQGLQFLIQYYNGEERAKGNILERFSAQQFPDLHSELNLSSLELGDSALYFCASGPGRTEAFFGQGTRLTVV.

CDR3 nucleotide sequence: TGTGCCAGCAGCTTGGAGCTGAACACTGAAGCTTTCTTT. It translates to CASSLELNTEAFF. This chain connects TRBV7-2 to TRBJ1-1; D remains ambiguous. The CDR3 is 13 residues long. CDR1 is SGHTA and CDR2 is FQGNSA in the germline V gene. Trimming cost V 3 bases and J 0 bases, with 5 bases left between them.

The chain uses TRBV4-3 and TRBJ1-6; 8 bases are shared with TRBD1. CDR1 is LGHNA and CDR2 is YSLEER in the germline V gene. Trimming removed 1 base from V and 10 bases from J; junction bases left unmatched: 9. This CDR3 has 16 residues. The CDR3 here is CASSQGTTGARSPLHF. In DNA form, the CDR3 reads TGCGCCAGCAGCCAAGGGACGACAGGGGCCCGCTCACCCCTCCACTTT.

The chain has TRBV7-2 and TRBJ1-3; 7 bases agree with TRBD1. J was trimmed by 4 bases and V by 2 bases; bases with no gene match: 11. There are 17 residues in the CDR3. Germline CDR1 SGHTA, CDR2 FQGNSA. CDR3 coding DNA: TGTGCCAGCAGCTTAAATTGGGTAGGGGGCCACGGAAACACCATATATTTT. This encodes CASSLNWVGGHGNTIYF.

Regarding this clone: Other nucleotide sequences from this sample produce the same CDR3. The chain combines TRBV5-1 with TRBJ2-7; no clear D gene. This CDR3 region has 14 residues. Germline-derived CDR1 and CDR2 are SGHRS and YFSETQ. V shed 0 bases and J shed 3 bases, with 10 bases lying between them. The CDR3 DNA sequence: TGCGCCAGCAGCTTGGTCGCAGGAAGCTACGAGCAGTACTTC. Amino acids: CASSLVAGSYEQYF.

The gene calls are TRBV5-6 and TRBJ1-2, with 7 bases lining up with TRBD1. V dropped 1 base and J dropped 3; count of bases not matched to a gene: 3. This CDR3 has 14 amino acids. The germline V gene encodes CDR1 SGHDT and CDR2 YYEEEE. The CDR3 DNA reads TGTGCCAGCAGCTTGAGGGGGCGGGACTATGGCTACACCTTC. Residues: CASSLRGRDYGYTF.

The V gene is TRBV9, the J gene TRBJ2-2; tentatively, D is TRBD1 (6 bases). Germline values: CDR1 SGDLS, CDR2 YYNGEE. V lost 3 bases, J lost 4 bases, and 13 bases lay in between. The CDR3 totals 15 residues. The CDR3 protein is CASSARTGFTGELFF. The CDR3 DNA reads TGTGCCAGCAGCGCAAGAACAGGGTTCACCGGGGAGCTGTTTTTT.

The CDR3 reads CASSSPPGTGTTDTQYF. Written as DNA, the CDR3 is TGTGCCAGCAGCTCGCCTCCCGGGACAGGGACCACAGATACGCAGTATTTT. This sequence joins TRBV7-9 and TRBJ2-3; 9 nucleotides agree with TRBD1. The germline gives CDR1 SEHNR, CDR2 FQNEAQ (reference sequence). J gave up 2 bases and V 4 bases, and 10 bases lay outside the gene matches. CDR3 length: 17 residues. Combining the CDR3 with reference TRBV7-9 and TRBJ2-3 gives the whole variable domain DTGVSQNPRHKITKRGQNVTFRCDPISEHNRLYWYRQTLGQGPEFLTYFQNEAQLEKSRLLSDRFSAERPKGSFSTLEIQRTEQGDSAMYLCASSSPPGTGTTDTQYFGPGTRLTVL.

V is TRBV18 and J is TRBJ1-6, with D tentatively TRBD1 (6 bases). Trimming removed 7 bases at V and 8 bases at J, with 12 bases between. The length of the CDR3 is 13 residues. CDR1 is KGHSH, CDR2 LQKENI, per germline. The CDR3 coding sequence is TGTGCCAGCTACAAAGGGGGAGATTCACCCCTCCACTTT. It codes for CASYKGGDSPLHF. Using reference TRBV18 and TRBJ1-6 for the parts outside the CDR3, the full variable domain is NAGVMQNPRHLVRRRGQEARLRCSPMKGHSHVYWYRQLPEEGLKFMVYLQKENIIDESGMPKERFSAEFPKEGPSILRIQQVVRGDSAAYFCASYKGGDSPLHFGNGTRLTVT.